The sequence of this TCR beta chain was determined in a study of metastatic and nonmetastatic thyroid tumors. At the level of the study: Peripheral blood and tumor or nodule samples from malignant and benign thyroid patients were compared.

Per the authors' pipeline: Using the CDR3 differences seen across clinicopathological groups, the authors built a distant-metastasis classifier for papillary thyroid cancer, which was meant to discriminate distant-metastatic patients. TCRdb re-called the PCR reads with MiXCR. The V and J calls were not made by the authors but by TCRdb's processing. This sample has 35,000 to 45,000 clones, with roughly an eighth found just once. Thyroid surgery had not been preceded by any treatment in any patient. CDR1 and CDR2 (germline): MNHNS, SASEGT. CDR3 length: 14 residues. With V trimmed by 3 bases and J by 8 bases, 6 bases remained unmatched. Study results and limitations: A significant increase in TCR beta diversity was reportedly seen in malignant thyroid tumors relative to benign nodules, in blood and tumor.

Comments on this clone: As yet, its antigen is unknown.

This TCR was sampled from a male donor with papillary thyroid cancer or a benign thyroid nodule (not recorded which). Some clones in this sample may be carry-over from other donors' samples. Sequenced sample: blood. V is TRBV6-1 and J is TRBJ1-2, with TRBD1 matching 10 bases. The CDR3 DNA sequence: TGTGCCAGCAGTGACCGACAGGGGGCGCGGGGCTACACCTTC. Translating gives CASSDRQGARGYTF.